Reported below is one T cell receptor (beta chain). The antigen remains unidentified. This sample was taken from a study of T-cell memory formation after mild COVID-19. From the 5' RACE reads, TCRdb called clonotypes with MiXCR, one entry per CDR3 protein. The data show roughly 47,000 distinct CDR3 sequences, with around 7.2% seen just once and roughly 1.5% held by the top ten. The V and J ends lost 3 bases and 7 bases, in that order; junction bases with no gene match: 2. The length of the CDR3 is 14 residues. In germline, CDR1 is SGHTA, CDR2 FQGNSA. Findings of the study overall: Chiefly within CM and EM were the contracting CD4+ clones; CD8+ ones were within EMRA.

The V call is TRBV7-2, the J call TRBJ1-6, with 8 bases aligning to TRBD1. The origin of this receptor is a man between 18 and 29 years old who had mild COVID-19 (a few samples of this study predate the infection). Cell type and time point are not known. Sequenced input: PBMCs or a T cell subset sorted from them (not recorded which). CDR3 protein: CASSFRQGNSPLHF. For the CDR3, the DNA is TGTGCCAGCAGCTTCCGACAGGGGAATTCACCCCTCCACTTT.